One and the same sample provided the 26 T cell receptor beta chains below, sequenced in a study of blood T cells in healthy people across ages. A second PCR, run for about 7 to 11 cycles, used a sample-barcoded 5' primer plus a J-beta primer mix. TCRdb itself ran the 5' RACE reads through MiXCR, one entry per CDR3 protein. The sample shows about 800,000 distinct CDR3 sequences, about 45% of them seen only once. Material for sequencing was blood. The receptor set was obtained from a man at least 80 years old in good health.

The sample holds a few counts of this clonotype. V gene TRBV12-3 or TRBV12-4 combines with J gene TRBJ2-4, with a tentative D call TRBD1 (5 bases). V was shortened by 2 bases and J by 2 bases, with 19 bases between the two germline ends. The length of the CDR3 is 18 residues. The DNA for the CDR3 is TGTGCCAGCAGTTTAAATAGGGGAAGCGCTGCGTCCAAAAACATTCAGTACTTC. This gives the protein CASSLNRGSAASKNIQYF.

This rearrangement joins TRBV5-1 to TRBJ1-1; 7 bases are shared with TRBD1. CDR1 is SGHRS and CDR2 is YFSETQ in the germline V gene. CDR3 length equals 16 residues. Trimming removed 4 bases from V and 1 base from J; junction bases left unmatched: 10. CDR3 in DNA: TGCGCCAGCAGCCTAGGGACAGTCCTTTCGAACACTGAAGCTTTCTTT. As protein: CASSLGTVLSNTEAFF. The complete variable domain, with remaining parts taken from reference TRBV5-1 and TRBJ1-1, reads KAGVTQTPRYLIKTRGQQVTLSCSPISGHRSVSWYQQTPGQGLQFLFEYFSETQRNKGNFPGRFSGRQFSNSRSEMNVSTLELGDSALYLCASSLGTVLSNTEAFFGQGTRLTVV.

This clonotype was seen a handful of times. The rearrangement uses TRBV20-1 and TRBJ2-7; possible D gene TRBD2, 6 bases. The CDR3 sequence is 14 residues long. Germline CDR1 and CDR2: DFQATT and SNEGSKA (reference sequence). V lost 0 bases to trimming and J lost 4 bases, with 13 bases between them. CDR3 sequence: CSARDQGGYYEQYF. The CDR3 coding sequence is TGCAGTGCTAGAGATCAGGGAGGTTATTACGAGCAGTACTTC.

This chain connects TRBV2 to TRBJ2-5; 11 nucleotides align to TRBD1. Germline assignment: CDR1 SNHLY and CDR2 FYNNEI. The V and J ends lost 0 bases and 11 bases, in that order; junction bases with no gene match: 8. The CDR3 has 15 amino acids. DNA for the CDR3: TGTGCCAGCAGTGAAGCGGACAGGGGGCACAATGAGCAGTACTTC. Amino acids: CASSEADRGHNEQYF.

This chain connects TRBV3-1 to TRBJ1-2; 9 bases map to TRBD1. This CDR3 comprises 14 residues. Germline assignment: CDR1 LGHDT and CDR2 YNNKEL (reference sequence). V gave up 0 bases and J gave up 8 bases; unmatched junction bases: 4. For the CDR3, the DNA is TGTGCCAGCAGCCAAGAGGGGACAGGGTCCGGCTACACCTTC. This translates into CASSQEGTGSGYTF.

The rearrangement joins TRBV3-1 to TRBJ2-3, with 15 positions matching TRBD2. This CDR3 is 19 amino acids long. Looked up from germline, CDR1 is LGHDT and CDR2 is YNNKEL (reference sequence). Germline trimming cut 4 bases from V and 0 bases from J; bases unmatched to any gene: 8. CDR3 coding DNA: TGTGCCAGCAGCCGAGGACTAGCGGGAGGGGTGATAAGCACAGATACGCAGTATTTT. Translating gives CASSRGLAGGVISTDTQYF.

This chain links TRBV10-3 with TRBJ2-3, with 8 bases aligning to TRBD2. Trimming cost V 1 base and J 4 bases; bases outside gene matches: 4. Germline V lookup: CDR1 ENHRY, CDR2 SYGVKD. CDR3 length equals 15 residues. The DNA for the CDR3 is TGTGCCATCAGTGAGTTCAGCGGGAGCTCAGATACGCAGTATTTT. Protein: CAISEFSGSSDTQYF.

The DNA of the CDR3 is TGCGCCAGCAGCCAAGAACTAGCTAGCTCCGGCTACGAGCAGTACTTC. Translating it yields CASSQELASSGYEQYF. V usage is TRBV4-3 and J usage is TRBJ2-7; possibly TRBD2 for D (6 bases). This CDR3 is built from 16 residues. Germline loops: CDR1 LGHNA, CDR2 YSLEER. Trimming pared 0 bases from V and 3 bases from J, leaving 15 bases between.

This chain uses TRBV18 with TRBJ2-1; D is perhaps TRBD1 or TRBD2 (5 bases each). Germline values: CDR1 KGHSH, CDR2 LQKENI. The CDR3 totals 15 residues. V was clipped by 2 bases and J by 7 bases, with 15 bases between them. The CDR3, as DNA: TGTGCCAGCTCACCAAGGACTTTAGGGGCGAATGAGCAGTTCTTC. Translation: CASSPRTLGANEQFF.

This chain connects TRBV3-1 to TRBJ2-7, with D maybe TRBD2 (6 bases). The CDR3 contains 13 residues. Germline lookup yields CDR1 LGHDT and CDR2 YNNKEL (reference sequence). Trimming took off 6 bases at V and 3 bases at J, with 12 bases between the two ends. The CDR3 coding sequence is TGTGCCAGCAGATGGGGGGAGAACTACGAGCAGTACTTC. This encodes CASRWGENYEQYF.

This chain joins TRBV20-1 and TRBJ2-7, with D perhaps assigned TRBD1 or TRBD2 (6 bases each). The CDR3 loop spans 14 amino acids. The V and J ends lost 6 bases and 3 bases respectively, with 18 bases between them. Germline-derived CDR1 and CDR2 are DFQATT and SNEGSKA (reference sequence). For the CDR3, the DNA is TGCAGTGCGCTGGGGGGCAGGGCAAACTACGAGCAGTACTTC. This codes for CSALGGRANYEQYF.

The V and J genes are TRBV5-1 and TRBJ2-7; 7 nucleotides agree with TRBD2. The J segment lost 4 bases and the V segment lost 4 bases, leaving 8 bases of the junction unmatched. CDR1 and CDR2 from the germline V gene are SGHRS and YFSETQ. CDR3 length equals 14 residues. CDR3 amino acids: CASSREGREYEQYF. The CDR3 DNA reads TGCGCCAGCAGCAGGGAGGGGCGGGAGTACGAGCAGTACTTC.

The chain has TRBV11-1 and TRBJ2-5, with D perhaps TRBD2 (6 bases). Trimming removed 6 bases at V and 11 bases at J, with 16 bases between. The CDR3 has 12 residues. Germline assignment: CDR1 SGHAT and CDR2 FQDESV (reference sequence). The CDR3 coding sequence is TGTGCCAGCAGGGGACTTACTCTTACGCAGTACTTC. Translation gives CASRGLTLTQYF.

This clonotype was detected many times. The DNA for the CDR3 is TGCGCCAGCAGCGCCCGGGACAGCGATTACGAGCAGTACTTC. It codes for CASSARDSDYEQYF. This sequence joins TRBV4-3 and TRBJ2-7, with 7 bases lining up with TRBD1. The CDR3 is 14 amino acids. Per the germline V gene, CDR1 is LGHNA and CDR2 is YSLEER. The junction had 8 bases not matched to a gene; V was cut back by 5 bases and J by 4 bases.

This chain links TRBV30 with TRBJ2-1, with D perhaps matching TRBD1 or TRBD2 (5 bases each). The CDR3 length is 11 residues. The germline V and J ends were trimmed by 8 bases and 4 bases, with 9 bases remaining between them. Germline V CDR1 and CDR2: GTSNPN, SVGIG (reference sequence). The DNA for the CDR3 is TGTGCCGGGACGGTTTACAATGAGCAGTTCTTC. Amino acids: CAGTVYNEQFF. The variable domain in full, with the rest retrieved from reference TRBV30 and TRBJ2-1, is SQTIHQWPATLVQPVGSPLSLECTVEGTSNPNLYWYRQAAGRGLQLLFYSVGIGQISSEVPQNLSASRPQDRQFILSSKKLLLSDSGFYLCAGTVYNEQFFGPGTRLTVL.

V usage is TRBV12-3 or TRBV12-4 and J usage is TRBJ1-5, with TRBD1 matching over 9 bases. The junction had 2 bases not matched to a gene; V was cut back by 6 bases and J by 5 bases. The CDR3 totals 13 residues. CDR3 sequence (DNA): TGTGCCAGCAGGGGACAGGGCTATCAGCCCCAGCATTTT. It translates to CASRGQGYQPQHF.

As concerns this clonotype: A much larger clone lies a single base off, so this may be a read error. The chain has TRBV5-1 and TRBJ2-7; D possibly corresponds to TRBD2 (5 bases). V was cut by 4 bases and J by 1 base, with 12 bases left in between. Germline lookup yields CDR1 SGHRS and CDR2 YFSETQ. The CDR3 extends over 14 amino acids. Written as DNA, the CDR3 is TGCGCCAGCAGCGTGGGAGCTCAGTCCTACGAGCAGTACTTC. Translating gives CASSVGAQSYEQYF.

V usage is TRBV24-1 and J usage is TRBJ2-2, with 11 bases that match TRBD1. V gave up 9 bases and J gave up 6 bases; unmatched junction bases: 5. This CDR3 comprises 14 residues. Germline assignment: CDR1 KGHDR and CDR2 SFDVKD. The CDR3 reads CATRTGGRSGELFF. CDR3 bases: TGTGCCACCCGGACAGGGGGCCGGTCCGGGGAGCTGTTTTTT.

CDR3 sequence: CASSPRAGGPHEQYF. The CDR3 DNA follows: TGTGCCAGCAGCCCGCGTGCGGGAGGGCCACACGAGCAGTACTTC. This rearrangement joins TRBV14 to TRBJ2-7; 9 bases line up with TRBD2. J lost 5 bases, V lost 4 bases, and 9 bases had no gene match. The CDR3 spans 15 residues. Germline V gene sequence: CDR1 SGHDN, CDR2 FVKESK.

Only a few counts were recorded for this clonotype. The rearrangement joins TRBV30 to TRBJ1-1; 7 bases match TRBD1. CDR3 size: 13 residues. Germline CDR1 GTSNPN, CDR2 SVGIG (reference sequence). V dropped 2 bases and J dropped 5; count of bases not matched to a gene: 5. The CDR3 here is CAWSRDSRTEAFF. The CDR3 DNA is TGTGCCTGGAGTAGGGACAGTAGGACTGAAGCTTTCTTT.

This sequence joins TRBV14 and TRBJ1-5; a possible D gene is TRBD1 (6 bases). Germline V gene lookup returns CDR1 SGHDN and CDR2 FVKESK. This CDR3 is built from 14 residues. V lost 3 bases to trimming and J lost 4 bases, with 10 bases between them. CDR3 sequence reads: CASSHLGGNQPQHF. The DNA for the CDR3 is TGTGCCAGCAGCCACCTAGGGGGTAATCAGCCCCAGCATTTT.

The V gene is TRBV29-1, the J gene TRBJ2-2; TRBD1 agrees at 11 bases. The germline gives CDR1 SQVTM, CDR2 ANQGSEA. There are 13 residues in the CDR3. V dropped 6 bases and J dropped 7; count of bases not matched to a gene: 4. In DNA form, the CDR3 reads TGCAGCGTGAGGGACAGGGGGGTCGGGGAGCTGTTTTTT. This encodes CSVRDRGVGELFF.

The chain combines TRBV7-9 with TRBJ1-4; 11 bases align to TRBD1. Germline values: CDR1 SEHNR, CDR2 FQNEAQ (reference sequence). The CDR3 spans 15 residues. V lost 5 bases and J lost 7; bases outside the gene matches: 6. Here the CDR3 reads CASSPRTGGVEKLFF. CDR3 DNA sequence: TGTGCCAGCAGCCCTCGGACAGGGGGCGTTGAAAAACTGTTTTTT.

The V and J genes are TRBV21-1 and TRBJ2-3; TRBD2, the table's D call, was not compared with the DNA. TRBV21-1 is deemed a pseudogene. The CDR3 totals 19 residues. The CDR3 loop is CASSKEVTASGRLTDTQYF. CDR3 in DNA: TGTGCCAGCAGCAAAGAAGTGACAGCTAGCGGGAGGCTCACAGATACGCAGTATTTT.

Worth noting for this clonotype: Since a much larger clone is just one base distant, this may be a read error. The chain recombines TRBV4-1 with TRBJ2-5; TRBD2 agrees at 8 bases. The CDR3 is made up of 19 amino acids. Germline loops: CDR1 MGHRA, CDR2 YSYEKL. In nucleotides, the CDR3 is TGCACCAGCAGCCAAATAAGGCCTAGCGGGCCCATCCTCTACAATGAGCAGTACTTC. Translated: CTSSQIRPSGPILYNEQYF.

The CDR3 nucleotides are TGCAGCGTGGGGACGGGCCCTGTGGGAAGCAGGTTCTTC. Translated: CSVGTGPVGSRFF. This chain links TRBV29-1 with TRBJ2-1; D tentatively fits TRBD1 or TRBD2 (5 bases each). V lost 6 bases and J lost 15, with 24 bases in between. Per the germline V gene, CDR1 is SQVTM and CDR2 is ANQGSEA. CDR3 size: 13 residues.